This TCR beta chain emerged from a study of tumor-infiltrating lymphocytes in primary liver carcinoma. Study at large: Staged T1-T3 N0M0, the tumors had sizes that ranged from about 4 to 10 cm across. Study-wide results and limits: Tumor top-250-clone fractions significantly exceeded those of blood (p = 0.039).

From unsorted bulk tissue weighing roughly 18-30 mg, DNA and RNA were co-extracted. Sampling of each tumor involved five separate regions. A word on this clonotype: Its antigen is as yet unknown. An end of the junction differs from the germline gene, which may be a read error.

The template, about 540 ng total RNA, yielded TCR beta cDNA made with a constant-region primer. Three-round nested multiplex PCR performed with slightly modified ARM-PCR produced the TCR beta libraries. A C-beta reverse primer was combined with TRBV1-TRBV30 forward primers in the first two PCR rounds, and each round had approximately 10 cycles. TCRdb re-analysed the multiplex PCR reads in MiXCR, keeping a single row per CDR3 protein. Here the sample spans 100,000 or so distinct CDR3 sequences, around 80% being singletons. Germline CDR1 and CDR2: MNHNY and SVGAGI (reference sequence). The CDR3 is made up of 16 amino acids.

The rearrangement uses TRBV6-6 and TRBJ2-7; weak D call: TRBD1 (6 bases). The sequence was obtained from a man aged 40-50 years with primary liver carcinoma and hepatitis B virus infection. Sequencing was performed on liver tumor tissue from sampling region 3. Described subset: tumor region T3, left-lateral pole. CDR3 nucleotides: TGTGCCAGCAGTTCTACCCCGGGACATGGGGCGCGTGAGCAGTATTTC. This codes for CASSSTPGHGAREQYF.